The subject of this entry is one T cell receptor beta chain. This sample was taken from a study of blood T cell repertoires in COVID-19. On the study more broadly: In each case, the material was cDNA or gDNA derived from T cells, B-cell-depleted T cells, or PBMCs.

Some clones are missing from TCRdb's copy, which holds only in-frame ones; the method was immunoSEQ multiplex PCR. The sample records 150,000 to 200,000 clones, 90% being singletons. This CDR3 contains 15 residues. J gave up 0 bases and V 6 bases, and 3 bases lay outside the gene matches. Germline V gene sequence: CDR1 SGHAT, CDR2 FQNNGV. The receptor's source is a man between 45 and 60 years old with acute or convalescent COVID-19. Sequencing was done on a sample of peripheral blood. The rearrangement uses TRBV11-2 and TRBJ2-1, with TRBD2 identical over 9 bases. CDR3 loop: CASRVSGSSYNEQFF. DNA of the CDR3: TGTGCCAGCAGGGTTAGCGGGAGCTCCTACAATGAGCAGTTCTTC.